The 17 T cell receptor beta chains below were found in one sample sequenced in a study of OX40 agonist ivuxolimab in advanced cancers. Libraries were prepared by immunoSEQ multiplex PCR; TCRdb keeps only in-frame clonotypes and omits some of them. The table shows tens of thousands of clones, with over 75% occurring only once. Sequences were derived from CD4+ or CD8+ T cells sorted from blood, sampled in a trial of the OX40 agonist ivuxolimab. All receptors come from an adult with an advanced solid tumor such as melanoma, head and neck, liver or kidney cancer.

This chain connects TRBV5-4 to TRBJ2-1; possible D gene TRBD1, 5 bases. The CDR3 spans 14 residues. The V gene lost 0 bases and the J gene lost 6 bases, with 10 bases spanning the gap. CDR1 is SGHNT, CDR2 YYREEE, per germline (reference sequence). The CDR3 DNA reads TGTGCCAGCAGCTTGGTGGGGCCAGCCAATGAGCAGTTCTTC. This translates into CASSLVGPANEQFF.

A word on this clone: The germline gene is not matched at one end of the junction; a read error may be the cause. V and J are TRBV7-2 and TRBJ2-3; no clear D gene. Per the germline V gene, CDR1 is SGHTA and CDR2 is FQGNSA. This CDR3 contains 11 residues. This CDR3 reads CASSLVGYSWF. The CDR3 region has the DNA TGTGCCAGCAGCTTAGTGGGCTATAGCTGGTTT.

CDR3 DNA sequence: TGTGCCAGCAACCGACAGGGGGCGAACCTCGAGCAGTACTTC. This translates into CASNRQGANLEQYF. The V call is TRBV28, the J call TRBJ2-7, with TRBD1 matching 10 bases. Germline CDR1 reads MDHEN; CDR2 reads SYDVKM. Trimming removed 7 bases from V and 6 bases from J; junction bases left unmatched: 9. The CDR3 has 14 residues.

CDR3 sequence reads: CASSAGPFNQPQHF. In DNA form, the CDR3 reads TGTGCCAGCAGCGCCGGACCCTTTAATCAGCCCCAGCATTTT. The gene calls are TRBV9 and TRBJ1-5; D is uncertain. From germline, CDR1 is SGDLS and CDR2 YYNGEE. CDR3 length: 14 amino acids. Trimming took off 3 bases at V and 4 bases at J, with 11 bases between the two ends.

The rearrangement joins TRBV7-9 to TRBJ1-1; 10 bases map to TRBD1. Germline V gene lookup returns CDR1 SEHNR and CDR2 FQNEAQ (reference sequence). The V segment lost 5 bases and the J segment 2 bases; nucleotides outside the gene matches: 5. CDR3 length: 15 amino acids. CDR3 loop: CASSPDRGRNTEAFF. The CDR3 DNA reads as TGTGCCAGCAGCCCCGACAGGGGGCGAAACACTGAAGCTTTCTTT.

The chain combines TRBV13 with TRBJ2-7, with 8 positions matching TRBD1. V shed 5 bases, J shed 2 bases, and the junction held 5 bases outside the gene matches. Germline CDR1 is PRHDT and CDR2 is FYEKMQ (reference sequence). The CDR3 contains 14 residues. CDR3 in DNA: TGTGCCAGCAGCGGGACAGGTTACCCCTACGAGCAGTACTTC. Protein: CASSGTGYPYEQYF.

This chain joins TRBV29-1 and TRBJ2-6; no definite D call. V was clipped by 7 bases and J by 0 bases, with 19 bases between them. Germline V gene lookup returns CDR1 SQVTM and CDR2 ANQGSEA. CDR3 length: 17 amino acids. The CDR3 here is CSARSGADNSGANVLTF. The CDR3 bases are TGCAGCGCCCGGTCGGGTGCAGACAACTCTGGGGCCAACGTCCTGACTTTC.

This chain links TRBV5-5 with TRBJ2-7, with 8 bases identical to TRBD1. This CDR3 contains 14 residues. V shed 1 base and J 5 bases; nucleotides not matched to a gene: 5. Germline loops: CDR1 SGHKS, CDR2 YYEKEE (reference sequence). The CDR3 sequence: CASSLYDRGNEQYF. CDR3 DNA sequence: TGTGCCAGCAGCTTGTACGACAGGGGAAACGAGCAGTACTTC.

This chain joins TRBV18 and TRBJ1-6; TRBD1 matches at 8 bases. Looked up from germline, CDR1 is KGHSH and CDR2 is LQKENI. The CDR3 contains 15 residues. The V segment lost 6 bases and the J segment 5 bases; nucleotides outside the gene matches: 6. The CDR3 DNA sequence: TGTGCCAGCTCCCCCAGGACAGGGAATAATTCACCCCTCCACTTT. This codes for CASSPRTGNNSPLHF.

This sequence joins TRBV14 and TRBJ2-1; 12 positions agree with TRBD2. Germline V CDR1 and CDR2: SGHDN, FVKESK. CDR3 length equals 14 residues. J gave up 10 bases and V 4 bases, and 5 bases lay outside the gene matches. The CDR3 region has the DNA TGTGCCAGCAGCCGGACTAGCGGGGTTTGGGAGCAGTTCTTC. It specifies CASSRTSGVWEQFF.

The rearrangement uses TRBV6-1 and TRBJ2-3; the D is unclear. The CDR3 length is 11 residues. Trimming took 3 bases from V and 4 from J, leaving 2 bases between them. Germline CDR1 reads MNHNS; CDR2 reads SASEGT. CDR3 nucleotides: TGTGCCAGCAGTGAGTCAGATACGCAGTATTTT. Amino acid sequence: CASSESDTQYF.

In its sample, this clone was seen once. J is TRBJ2-4 and V is TRBV5-1; D tentatively reads TRBD1 or TRBD2 (6 bases each). CDR1 and CDR2 from the germline V gene are SGHRS and YFSETQ. Trimming removed 4 bases from V and 5 bases from J, with 19 bases in between. The CDR3 sequence is 16 residues long. In DNA, the CDR3 is TGCGCCAGCAGCGACCAGCGTGGGGGGCTGCAAAACATTCAGTACTTC. Its protein product is CASSDQRGGLQNIQYF.

The gene calls are TRBV13 and TRBJ2-7, with D unclear. The V gene lost 2 bases and the J gene lost 0 bases, with 8 bases spanning the gap. CDR1 PRHDT and CDR2 FYEKMQ come from the germline V gene (reference sequence). This CDR3 is built from 14 residues. CDR3 loop: CASSLSKSSYEQYF. Here the CDR3 DNA reads TGTGCCAGCAGCTTATCGAAGAGCTCCTACGAGCAGTACTTC.

The V call is TRBV5-1, the J call TRBJ1-2; tentatively, D is TRBD1 (6 bases). In germline, CDR1 is SGHRS, CDR2 YFSETQ. This CDR3 has 15 amino acids. The germline V and J ends were trimmed by 0 bases and 2 bases, with 11 bases remaining between them. Here the CDR3 DNA reads TGCGCCAGCAGCTTGGATGGACAGCTAAACTATGGCTACACCTTC. Protein sequence: CASSLDGQLNYGYTF.

By its share, this clone is medium-sized (0.01 to 0.1%). The V call is TRBV4-1, the J call TRBJ1-1, with no clear D. CDR3 size: 12 residues. The V and J ends lost 7 bases and 5 bases respectively, with 11 bases between them. Germline CDR1 is MGHRA and CDR2 is YSYEKL. The CDR3 loop is CASIPLGTEAFF. The CDR3 nucleotides are TGCGCCAGCATCCCTCTGGGAACTGAAGCTTTCTTT.

The V gene is TRBV10-1, the J gene TRBJ2-1; D is possibly TRBD1 (5 bases). The CDR3 consists of 11 residues. CDR1 WNHNN and CDR2 SYGVQD come from the germline V gene (reference sequence). V lost 5 bases, J lost 12 bases, and 11 bases lay in between. The CDR3 reads CASSPGFRQFF. DNA for the CDR3: TGCGCCAGCAGTCCAGGGTTCCGGCAGTTCTTC.

This chain connects TRBV25-1 to TRBJ1-2, with TRBD1 as a possible D gene (5 bases). The CDR3 extends over 14 amino acids. The germline gives CDR1 MGHDK, CDR2 SYGVNS. V lost 5 bases, J lost 4 bases, and 14 bases lay in between. DNA for the CDR3: TGTGCCAGCAGTCCCTCTGACAGACTCTATGGCTACACCTTC. Translated, it gives CASSPSDRLYGYTF.